This TCR beta chain was observed in a study of cytomegalovirus exposure and HLA in healthy donors. A word on this clone: Its antigen is not known.

Amplification used 60 Vbeta primers and 13 Jbeta primers. Libraries were prepared by immunoSEQ multiplex PCR; TCRdb keeps only in-frame clonotypes and omits some of them. The sample contains about 160,000 clones, 81% of which appear only once. Study-wide points: In vitro experiments confirmed that three CMV-associated chains were specific for CMV antigens. Several top significant clusters appeared, in a later analysis, to be linked to common viral pathogens.

The donors comprised healthy bone marrow donors. The clonotype comes from a young woman in good health and CMV-seronegative. Sequenced sample: PBMCs.

CDR3 coding DNA: TGTGCCAGTAGTGGGGGACTAGCGGGAGGCAATGAGCAGTTCTTC. Translating gives CASSGGLAGGNEQFF. This chain joins TRBV19 and TRBJ2-1, with 15 bases matching TRBD2. Germline V gene lookup returns CDR1 LNHDA and CDR2 SQIVND (reference sequence). The CDR3 runs to 15 residues. With V trimmed by 5 bases and J by 6 bases, 2 bases remained unmatched.